This T cell receptor (beta chain) was recovered during a study of blood T cell repertoires in COVID-19. Study information: The origin of the acute and convalescent COVID-19 samples was the United States, Italy and Spain. T cells, B-cell-depleted T cells, or PBMCs supplied cDNA or gDNA.

This CDR3 is 13 amino acids long. Trimming took 6 bases from V and 5 from J, leaving 13 bases between them. Germline CDR1 is LNHDA and CDR2 is SQIVND (reference sequence). As processed by the authors: Nucleated cell counts were estimated from reference gene primer amplification. This table comes from immunoSEQ multiplex PCR, and its TCRdb copy is limited to in-frame clones, with some not included. The DNA was the basis for D and trimming; V, J and clone size are from that table. The sample lists about 81,000 clones, roughly four fifths occurring once. The sequenced sample was peripheral blood. The chain joins TRBV19 to TRBJ1-1, with a weak D call TRBD1 (6 bases). This TCR came from a human donor in a cohort sampled during active COVID-19. In nucleotides, the CDR3 is TGTGCCAGTAGAACAGGGTGGGGAACTGAAGCTTTCTTT. This codes for CASRTGWGTEAFF. Supplemented by reference TRBV19 and TRBJ1-1, the full variable domain reads DGGITQSPKYLFRKEGQNVTLSCEQNLNHDAMYWYRQDPGQGLRLIYYSQIVNDFQKGDIAEGYSVSREKKESFPLTVTSAQKNPTAFYLCASRTGWGTEAFFGQGTRLTVV.